One sample yielded the 26 T cell receptor beta chains listed below, sequenced in a study of cytomegalovirus exposure and HLA in healthy donors. PCR amplification relied on 60 Vbeta primers (plus 13 Jbeta primers). Produced via immunoSEQ multiplex PCR; TCRdb's table is partial and in-frame only. This sample carries 90,000 to 120,000 clones, about 81% of them seen once, and the ten largest clones take roughly 2.6%. Specimen: PBMCs. Receptors originate from a man aged 25 to 45 in good health and CMV-seropositive.

The CDR3 DNA follows: TGTGCCAGCAGCTCCGGGACAGGGGGCCTCACCGGGGAGCTGTTTTTT. This codes for CASSSGTGGLTGELFF. V is TRBV5-4 and J is TRBJ2-2; the match to TRBD1 covers 12 bases. This CDR3 spans 16 amino acids. J lost 4 bases, V lost 3 bases, and 4 bases had no gene match. The germline gives CDR1 SGHNT, CDR2 YYREEE (reference sequence).

V and J are TRBV6-1 and TRBJ1-1; no clear D gene. CDR1 is MNHNS and CDR2 is SASEGT in the germline V gene. CDR3 length: 15 residues. The V gene lost 5 bases and the J gene lost 0 bases, with 13 bases spanning the gap. The DNA for the CDR3 is TGTGCCAGCAGTTTACATGCCACGATGAACACTGAAGCTTTCTTT. Its protein product is CASSLHATMNTEAFF.

The chain is built from TRBV19 and TRBJ1-5; D is ambiguous. Trimming stripped 7 bases from V and 7 bases from J, with 14 bases between. CDR1 is LNHDA, CDR2 SQIVND, per germline (reference sequence). The CDR3 is 13 amino acids. Here the CDR3 reads CASTLASGQPQHF. CDR3 DNA: TGTGCCAGTACCCTTGCCAGCGGCCAGCCCCAGCATTTT.

The chain links TRBV2 to TRBJ2-1, with D possibly matching TRBD1 (6 bases). CDR1 is SNHLY, CDR2 FYNNEI, per germline. The length of the CDR3 is 14 residues. With 7 bases removed from V and 14 bases from J, the gap between germline ends came to 24 bases. The CDR3 region is CASTLSQGQTREFF. The CDR3 DNA sequence: TGTGCCAGCACTCTGTCACAGGGTCAAACAAGGGAGTTCTTC.

This clone was counted between two and nine times. CDR3 in amino acids: CASSLVTGGEETQYF. The CDR3 DNA is TGTGCCAGCAGCTTAGTTACGGGGGGGGAAGAGACCCAGTACTTC. The rearrangement uses TRBV11-1 and TRBJ2-5, with 8 bases that match TRBD2. In germline, CDR1 is SGHAT, CDR2 FQDESV (reference sequence). This CDR3 has 15 amino acids. V lost 1 base to trimming and J lost 3 bases; unmatched junction nucleotides: 4.

As DNA, the CDR3 is TGCGCCAGCAGCTTCAATGAAAGGACTAGCGGGGGGGCCGATACGCAGTATTTT. Its protein product is CASSFNERTSGGADTQYF. This rearrangement joins TRBV5-1 to TRBJ2-3, with TRBD2 identical over 15 bases. V trimming: 2 bases; J trimming: 6 bases; junction bases outside the gene matches: 10. Per germline, CDR1 SGHRS and CDR2 YFSETQ. This CDR3 region has 18 residues.

The V and J genes are TRBV11-2 and TRBJ1-2; TRBD1 agrees at 9 bases. Germline assignment: CDR1 SGHAT and CDR2 FQNNGV. J gave up 8 bases and V 6 bases, and 7 bases lay outside the gene matches. This CDR3 has 13 amino acids. The CDR3 DNA reads TGTGCCAGCAGTGAAGGGACAGGGCAAGGCTACACCTTC. This gives the protein CASSEGTGQGYTF.

CDR3 bases: TGTGCCAGCAGTGGGAGAGGATTCCAAGAGACCCAGTACTTC. This encodes CASSGRGFQETQYF. The chain carries TRBV6-1 and TRBJ2-5; D gene unclear. Trimming shortened V by 4 bases and J by 1 base, and 10 bases separated the two germline ends. The CDR3 length is 14 residues. Germline V gene sequence: CDR1 MNHNS, CDR2 SASEGT.

A single count supports this clone. The chain joins TRBV18 to TRBJ1-1, with 7 bases aligning to TRBD1. This CDR3 has 14 residues. Germline assignment: CDR1 KGHSH and CDR2 LQKENI. The V gene end was trimmed by 4 bases and the J gene end by 1 base; junction bases not matched to a gene: 3. The CDR3 nucleotides are TGTGCCAGCTCACTCGACAGGGCGAACACTGAAGCTTTCTTT. Its translation is CASSLDRANTEAFF.

The gene calls are TRBV7-9 and TRBJ1-4; the match to TRBD1 covers 9 bases. The CDR3 contains 16 residues. The V segment lost 8 bases and the J segment 8 bases; nucleotides outside the gene matches: 15. CDR1 and CDR2 (germline): SEHNR, FQNEAQ (reference sequence). CDR3 in DNA: TGTGCCAGCGGCTCAATTACAGGGGGCCTTAGGGAAAAACTGTTTTTT. Translation gives CASGSITGGLREKLFF.

A remark on this clone: This same CDR3 is encoded by further DNA sequences in the sample. The rearrangement joins TRBV2 to TRBJ1-2; 7 positions match TRBD1. Germline V lookup: CDR1 SNHLY, CDR2 FYNNEI. CDR3 length: 14 amino acids. V was clipped by 4 bases and J by 5 bases; unmatched bases: 7. CDR3 protein: CASSGQGPLYGYTF. Here the CDR3 DNA reads TGTGCCAGCAGTGGACAGGGCCCCTTATATGGCTACACCTTC.

The chain joins TRBV5-1 to TRBJ2-5; TRBD1 aligns across 8 bases. After removal of 7 bases from V and 1 base from J, the junction contained 9 bases not matched to a gene. The CDR3 is made up of 15 amino acids. The germline gives CDR1 SGHRS, CDR2 YFSETQ. The CDR3 DNA reads as TGCGCCAGCGTACAGGGGGGAAGCCTCCAAGAGACCCAGTACTTC. This codes for CASVQGGSLQETQYF.

Concerning this clone: At the DNA level, this CDR3 is encoded by other sequences in the same sample as well. The chain combines TRBV5-4 with TRBJ1-3; D might be TRBD1 (5 bases). V gave up 1 base and J gave up 2 bases, with 7 bases separating them. Germline lookup yields CDR1 SGHNT and CDR2 YYREEE (reference sequence). The CDR3 contains 14 residues. CDR3 residues: CASSLSGTGNTIYF. CDR3 DNA: TGTGCCAGCAGCTTGTCAGGGACTGGAAACACCATATATTTT.

The chain couples TRBV27 to TRBJ1-1; D may be TRBD1 (5 bases). The germline V gene has CDR1 MNHEY and CDR2 SMNVEV (reference sequence). This CDR3 has 19 amino acids. V lost 5 bases and J 1 base, leaving 26 bases between the germline ends. CDR3 amino acids: CASSMTGRGPETPNTEAFF. In DNA, the CDR3 is TGTGCCAGCAGTATGACCGGGAGGGGCCCGGAAACCCCGAACACTGAAGCTTTCTTT.

The chain is built from TRBV21-1 and TRBJ1-2; the table's D call, TRBD1, was not checked against the DNA. TRBV21-1 is listed as a pseudogene. This CDR3 has 14 residues. For the CDR3, the DNA is TGTGCCAGCACCAAAGGGGGGCGCGACTATGGCTACACCTTC. It is translated as CASTKGGRDYGYTF.

The V gene is TRBV6-1, the J gene TRBJ2-7; D perhaps matches TRBD2 (6 bases). CDR1 is MNHNS and CDR2 is SASEGT in the germline V gene. This CDR3 spans 15 amino acids. V was clipped by 1 base and J by 0 bases, with 10 bases between them. The CDR3 DNA is TGTGCCAGCAGTGAAGGGGGGGACGGCTCCTACGAGCAGTACTTC. This translates into CASSEGGDGSYEQYF.

V is TRBV7-9 and J is TRBJ1-2, with 8 bases that match TRBD1. CDR3 size: 14 residues. J lost 4 bases, V lost 6 bases, and 7 bases had no gene match. Germline assignment: CDR1 SEHNR and CDR2 FQNEAQ (reference sequence). The CDR3 coding sequence is TGTGCCAGCAGTCCTACCGACAGGGGCTATGGCTACACCTTC. Translation: CASSPTDRGYGYTF.

The CDR3 coding sequence is TGTGCCAGCAGCTACAGGGGGCTCTCTGGAAACACCATATATTTT. Translation: CASSYRGLSGNTIYF. The genes are TRBV7-9 and TRBJ1-3; TRBD1 aligns across 9 bases. There are 15 residues in the CDR3. Germline V gene data show CDR1 as SEHNR and CDR2 as FQNEAQ (reference sequence). The junction had 1 base not matched to a gene; V was cut back by 4 bases and J by 0 bases.

The chain couples TRBV2 to TRBJ1-5; D is uncertain. V dropped 5 bases and J dropped 0 bases, with 8 bases sitting between them. Germline V CDR1 and CDR2: SNHLY, FYNNEI. The CDR3 totals 14 residues. The DNA of the CDR3 is TGTGCCAGCAGTCACAGAGTTAGCAATCAGCCCCAGCATTTT. It specifies CASSHRVSNQPQHF. The whole variable domain, filled in from reference TRBV2 and TRBJ1-5, reads EPEVTQTPSHQVTQMGQEVILRCVPISNHLYFYWYRQILGQKVEFLVSFYNNEISEKSEIFDDQFSVERPDGSNFTLKIRSTKLEDSAMYFCASSHRVSNQPQHFGDGTRLSIL.

The chain combines TRBV19 with TRBJ2-3; 12 nucleotides align to TRBD2. J lost 5 bases, V lost 5 bases, and 5 bases had no gene match. Germline CDR1 and CDR2: LNHDA and SQIVND (reference sequence). The CDR3 contains 15 residues. CDR3 nucleotides: TGTGCCAGTAGTCTAGCGGGGGGGCGGAAAGATACGCAGTATTTT. Its translation is CASSLAGGRKDTQYF.

The rearrangement links TRBV5-6 to TRBJ1-1, with 7 bases lining up with TRBD1. Germline loops: CDR1 SGHDT, CDR2 YYEEEE. Trimming at V came to 2 bases and at J to 12 bases, leaving 10 bases not matched to a gene. This CDR3 region has 13 residues. The CDR3 here is CASSLTGALLSFF. Here the CDR3 DNA reads TGTGCCAGCAGCTTAACAGGGGCGCTATTATCTTTCTTT.

The V and J genes are TRBV27 and TRBJ1-5; 7 bases agree with TRBD1. This CDR3 comprises 15 residues. In germline, CDR1 is MNHEY, CDR2 SMNVEV (reference sequence). The J segment lost 3 bases and the V segment lost 2 bases, leaving 4 bases of the junction unmatched. For the CDR3, the DNA is TGTGCCAGCAGTTTAAGGGGACAGAACAATCAGCCCCAGCATTTT. Translating it yields CASSLRGQNNQPQHF.

This clone appeared a few times. The V gene is TRBV9, the J gene TRBJ2-5; no clear D. V lost 0 bases and J lost 4, with 10 bases in between. This CDR3 has 14 amino acids. Germline CDR1 SGDLS, CDR2 YYNGEE. The CDR3 nucleotides read TGTGCCAGCAGCGTAGACCCCCGAGGAGAGACCCAGTACTTC. This sequence encodes CASSVDPRGETQYF.

This rearrangement joins TRBV10-3 to TRBJ2-5, with 7 bases matching TRBD1. V gave up 3 bases and J gave up 4 bases; unmatched junction bases: 2. Looked up from germline, CDR1 is ENHRY and CDR2 is SYGVKD. The CDR3 length is 13 residues. This CDR3 is CAISEQGRETQYF. The CDR3 DNA is TGTGCCATCAGTGAACAGGGGAGAGAGACCCAGTACTTC.

To note about this clone: The conserved phenylalanine or tryptophan is not found at the CDR3 terminus, so this likely reflects a read error. The limits of the CDR3 on the DNA are not certain, so only TCRdb's listed CDR3 is given. This rearrangement joins TRBV5-4 to TRBJ2-7; TRBD1, the table's D call, lacks a check against the DNA. Germline-derived CDR1 and CDR2 are SGHNT and YYREEE (reference sequence). The CDR3 spans 18 residues, counting both ends. CDR3 amino acids: CASSLGVWGAGTSDRQDL.

This clone was found a few times. The chain has TRBV7-3 and TRBJ2-1, with 9 bases lining up with TRBD1. J was trimmed by 5 bases and V by 5 bases; bases with no gene match: 7. This CDR3 region has 15 residues. Germline V lookup: CDR1 SGHTA, CDR2 FQGTGA. The CDR3 loop is CASSPGQGRNNEQFF. The CDR3 coding sequence is TGTGCCAGCAGCCCTGGACAGGGGAGGAACAATGAGCAGTTCTTC.